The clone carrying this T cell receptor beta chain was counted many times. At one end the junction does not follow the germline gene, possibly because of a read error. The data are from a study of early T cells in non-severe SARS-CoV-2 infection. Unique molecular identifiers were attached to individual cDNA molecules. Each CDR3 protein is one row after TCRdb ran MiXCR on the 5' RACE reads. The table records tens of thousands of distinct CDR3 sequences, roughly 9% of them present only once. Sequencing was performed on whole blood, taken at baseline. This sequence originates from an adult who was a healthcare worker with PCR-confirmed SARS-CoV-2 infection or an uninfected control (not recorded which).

CDR3 coding DNA: TGTGCCATCAGTGAGTCCCTCGGGCCTCTCTTC. Translation gives CAISESLGPLF. V is TRBV10-3 and J is TRBJ2-1; no reliable D call. CDR1 is ENHRY and CDR2 is SYGVKD in the germline V gene. This CDR3 is built from 11 residues.